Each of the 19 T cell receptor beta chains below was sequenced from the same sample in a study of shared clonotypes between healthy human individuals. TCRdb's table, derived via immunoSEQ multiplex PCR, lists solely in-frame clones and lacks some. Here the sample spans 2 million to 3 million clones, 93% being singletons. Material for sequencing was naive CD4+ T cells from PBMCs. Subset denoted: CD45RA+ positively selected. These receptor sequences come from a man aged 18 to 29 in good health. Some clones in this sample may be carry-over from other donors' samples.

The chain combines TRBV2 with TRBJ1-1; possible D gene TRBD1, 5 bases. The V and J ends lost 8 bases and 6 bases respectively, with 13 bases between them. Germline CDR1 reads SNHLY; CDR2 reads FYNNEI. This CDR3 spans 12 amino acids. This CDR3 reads CASGDPRAEAFF. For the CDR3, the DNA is TGTGCCAGCGGGGACCCTCGGGCTGAAGCTTTCTTT.

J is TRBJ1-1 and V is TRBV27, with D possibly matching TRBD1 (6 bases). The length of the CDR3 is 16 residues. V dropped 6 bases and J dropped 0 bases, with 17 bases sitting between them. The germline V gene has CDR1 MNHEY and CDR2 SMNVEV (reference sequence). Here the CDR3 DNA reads TGTGCCAGCAGCCCTGGACAGCGCACCATGAACACTGAAGCTTTCTTT. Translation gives CASSPGQRTMNTEAFF.

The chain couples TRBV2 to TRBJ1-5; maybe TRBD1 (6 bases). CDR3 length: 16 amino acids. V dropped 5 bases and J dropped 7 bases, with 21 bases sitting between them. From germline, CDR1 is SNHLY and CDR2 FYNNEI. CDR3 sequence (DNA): TGTGCCAGCAGTAACGAGGGGTCAGGGGCTGGGCAGCCCCAGCATTTT. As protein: CASSNEGSGAGQPQHF.

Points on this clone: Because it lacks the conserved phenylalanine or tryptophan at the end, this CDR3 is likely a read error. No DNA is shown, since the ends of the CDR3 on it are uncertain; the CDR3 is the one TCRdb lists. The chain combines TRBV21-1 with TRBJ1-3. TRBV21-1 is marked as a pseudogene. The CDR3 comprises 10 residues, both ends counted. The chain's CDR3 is CASSSDPEGL.

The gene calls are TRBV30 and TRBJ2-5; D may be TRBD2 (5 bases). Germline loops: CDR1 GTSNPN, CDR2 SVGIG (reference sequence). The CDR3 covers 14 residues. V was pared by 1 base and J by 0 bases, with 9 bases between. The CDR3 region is CAWSEGADQETQYF. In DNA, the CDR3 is TGTGCCTGGAGTGAGGGAGCGGACCAAGAGACCCAGTACTTC.

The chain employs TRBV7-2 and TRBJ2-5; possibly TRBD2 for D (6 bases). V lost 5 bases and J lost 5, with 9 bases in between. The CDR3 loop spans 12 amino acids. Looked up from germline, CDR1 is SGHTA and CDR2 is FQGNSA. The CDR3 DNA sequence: TGTGCCAGCAGCCCGGGACTGGAGACCCAGTACTTC. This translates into CASSPGLETQYF.

As DNA, the CDR3 is TGTGCCAGCAGCGTGCAGCCTACCAACACTGAAGCTTTCTTT. This encodes CASSVQPTNTEAFF. J is TRBJ1-1 and V is TRBV9; D is ambiguous. V was cut by 2 bases and J by 2 bases, with 10 bases left in between. The CDR3 contains 14 residues. The germline V gene has CDR1 SGDLS and CDR2 YYNGEE.

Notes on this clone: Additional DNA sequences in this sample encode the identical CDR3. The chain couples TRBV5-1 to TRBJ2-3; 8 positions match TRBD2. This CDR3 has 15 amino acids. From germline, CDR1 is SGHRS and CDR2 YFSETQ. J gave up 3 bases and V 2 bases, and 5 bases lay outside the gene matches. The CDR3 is CASSFLAGGTDTQYF. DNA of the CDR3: TGCGCCAGCAGCTTCCTAGCGGGCGGGACAGATACGCAGTATTTT.

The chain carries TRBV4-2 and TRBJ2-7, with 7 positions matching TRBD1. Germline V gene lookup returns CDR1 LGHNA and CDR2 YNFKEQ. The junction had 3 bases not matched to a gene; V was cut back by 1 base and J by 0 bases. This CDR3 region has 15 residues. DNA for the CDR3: TGTGCCAGCAGCCAAGTGGGACAGAACTCCTACGAGCAGTACTTC. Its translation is CASSQVGQNSYEQYF.

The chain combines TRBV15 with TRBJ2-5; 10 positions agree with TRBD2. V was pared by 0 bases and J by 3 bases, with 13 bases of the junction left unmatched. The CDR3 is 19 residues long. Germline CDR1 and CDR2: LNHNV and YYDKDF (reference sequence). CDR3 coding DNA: TGTGCCACCAGCAGAGATCTTTCGGCTAGCGGGAGAAAGAAAGAGACCCAGTACTTC. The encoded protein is CATSRDLSASGRKKETQYF.

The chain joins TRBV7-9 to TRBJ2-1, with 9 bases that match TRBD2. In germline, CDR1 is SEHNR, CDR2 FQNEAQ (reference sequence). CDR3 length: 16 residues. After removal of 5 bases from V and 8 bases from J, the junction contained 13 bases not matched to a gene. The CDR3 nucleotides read TGTGCCAGCAGCCCCGCTGGCGGGAGGGTGAGGGATGAGCAGTTCTTC. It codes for CASSPAGGRVRDEQFF.

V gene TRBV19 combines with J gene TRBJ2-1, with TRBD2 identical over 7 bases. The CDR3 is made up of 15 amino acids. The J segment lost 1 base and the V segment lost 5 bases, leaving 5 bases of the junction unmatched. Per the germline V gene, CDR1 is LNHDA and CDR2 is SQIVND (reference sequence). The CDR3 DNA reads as TGTGCCAGTAGTGCACTAGCGTCATCCTACAATGAGCAGTTCTTC. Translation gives CASSALASSYNEQFF.

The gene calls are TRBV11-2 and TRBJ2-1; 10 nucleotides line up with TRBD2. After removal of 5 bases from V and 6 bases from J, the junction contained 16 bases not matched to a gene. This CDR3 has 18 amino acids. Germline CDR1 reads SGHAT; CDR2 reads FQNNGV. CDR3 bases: TGTGCCAGCAGCCTCTCACTCCGACTAGCGGGCCAACCCAATGAGCAGTTCTTC. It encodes CASSLSLRLAGQPNEQFF.

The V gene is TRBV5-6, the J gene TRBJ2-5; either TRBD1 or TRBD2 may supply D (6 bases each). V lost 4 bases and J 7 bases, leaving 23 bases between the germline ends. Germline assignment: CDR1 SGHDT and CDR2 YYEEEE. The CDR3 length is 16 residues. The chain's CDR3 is CASSPTVGGRRGTQYF. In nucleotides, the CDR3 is TGTGCCAGCAGCCCAACAGTGGGGGGCCGTCGAGGGACCCAGTACTTC.

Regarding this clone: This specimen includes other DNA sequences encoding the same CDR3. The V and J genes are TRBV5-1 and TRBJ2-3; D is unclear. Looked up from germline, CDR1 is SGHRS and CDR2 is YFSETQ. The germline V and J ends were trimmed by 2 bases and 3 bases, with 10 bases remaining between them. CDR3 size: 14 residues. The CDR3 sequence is CASSLDPGTDTQYF. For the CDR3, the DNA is TGCGCCAGCAGCTTAGACCCTGGTACAGATACGCAGTATTTT.

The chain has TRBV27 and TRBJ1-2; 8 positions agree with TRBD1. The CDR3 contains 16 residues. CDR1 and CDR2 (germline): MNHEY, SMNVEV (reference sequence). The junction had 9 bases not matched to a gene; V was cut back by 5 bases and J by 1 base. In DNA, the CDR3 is TGTGCCAGCAGTCCCTGGGACAGGAATCTTAACTATGGCTACACCTTC. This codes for CASSPWDRNLNYGYTF.

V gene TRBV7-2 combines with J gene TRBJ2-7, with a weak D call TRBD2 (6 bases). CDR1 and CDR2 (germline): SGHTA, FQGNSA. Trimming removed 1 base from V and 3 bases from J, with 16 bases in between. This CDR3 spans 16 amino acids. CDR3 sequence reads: CASSLVGVAANYEQYF. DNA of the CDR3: TGTGCCAGCAGCTTAGTCGGGGTAGCGGCGAACTACGAGCAGTACTTC. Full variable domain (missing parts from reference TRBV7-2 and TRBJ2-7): GAGVSQSPSNKVTEKGKDVELRCDPISGHTALYWYRQSLGQGLEFLIYFQGNSAPDKSGLPSDRFSAERTGGSVSTLTIQRTQQEDSAVYLCASSLVGVAANYEQYFGPGTRLTVT.

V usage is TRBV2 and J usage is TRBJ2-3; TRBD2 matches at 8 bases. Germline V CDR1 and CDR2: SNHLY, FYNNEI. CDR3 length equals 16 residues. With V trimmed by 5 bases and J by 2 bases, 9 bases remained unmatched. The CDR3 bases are TGTGCCAGCAGTCCCGGAGCAGCGGGGGACACAGATACGCAGTATTTT. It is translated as CASSPGAAGDTDTQYF.

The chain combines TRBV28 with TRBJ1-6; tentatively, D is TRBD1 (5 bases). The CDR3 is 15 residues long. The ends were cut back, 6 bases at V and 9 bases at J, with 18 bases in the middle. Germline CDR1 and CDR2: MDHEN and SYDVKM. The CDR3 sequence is CASRGSRGDGSPLHF. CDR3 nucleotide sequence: TGTGCCAGCAGGGGATCGCGGGGCGACGGTTCACCCCTCCACTTT.